Below are 2 T cell receptor beta chains sequenced from a single sample in a study of metastatic and nonmetastatic thyroid tumors. Among the patients, none had received any treatment before thyroid surgery. TCRdb re-processed the PCR reads through MiXCR. The data hold about 24,000 clones, with over 25% observed a single time. The sample was blood. These receptors all stem from a male donor with papillary thyroid cancer or a benign thyroid nodule (not recorded which). Some clones in this sample may be carry-over from other donors' samples.

Points on this clone: Because it lacks the conserved phenylalanine or tryptophan at the end, this CDR3 is likely a read error. This chain links TRBV3-1 with TRBJ2-7, with D unclear. The CDR3 is 12 amino acids. The V gene's germline CDR1 is LGHDT and CDR2 YNNKEL (reference sequence). The ends were cut back, 7 bases at V and 3 bases at J, with 10 bases in the middle. In DNA form, the CDR3 reads TGTGCCAGCATCCGTGCCAACTACGAGCAGTACTGC. This codes for CASIRANYEQYC.

With regard to this clone: Germline is not matched at one junction end, which may reflect a read error. This chain links TRBV2 with TRBJ2-1, with D possibly matching TRBD2 (6 bases). This CDR3 is 15 amino acids long. Looked up from germline, CDR1 is SNHLY and CDR2 is FYNNEI. The CDR3 DNA sequence: TGTGCCATCAGTCCGCCGACCGGAGGGTCCGGGGGGCAGTTCTTC. The encoded protein is CAISPPTGGSGGQFF.